A selection of T cell receptor beta chains follows, all from one sample in a study of beta chain features in type 1 diabetes. Profiling relied on immunoSEQ multiplex PCR, and the TCRdb table lists in-frame clones only, not all of them. The repertoire holds hundreds of thousands of clones, with 15% to 20% as singletons. Sequencing used naive CD4+ T cells from blood. The receptors were sampled from a woman between 18 and 30 years old in good health. The conserved cysteine and the conserved F or W are not part of the CDR3 here. Each record gives: V gene, D gene, J gene, CDR3 protein. D genes are given only for firm matches.

>TRBV2|.|TRBJ1-4
ASRAQGNANEKLF
>TRBV19|TRBD2|TRBJ2-1
ASSSGLAGVYNEQF
>TRBV6-5|TRBD2|TRBJ2-1
ASRLGLAGGNEQF
>TRBV7-2|.|TRBJ1-1
ASRQTSWGTMNTEAF
>TRBV27|.|TRBJ2-6
ASTRFSGANVLT
>TRBV7-3|.|TRBJ2-1
ASSLAAEINEQF
>TRBV4-2|TRBD1|TRBJ1-2
ASSQRPGQEIYGYT
>TRBV7-9|.|TRBJ1-4
ASSPSGANEKLF
>TRBV12-2|.|TRBJ2-1
ASRLGVRGQGNEQF
>TRBV6-4|TRBD1|TRBJ1-1
ARKPGTGFNTEAF
>TRBV7-9|TRBD1|TRBJ2-1
ASNQQGATRDEQF
>TRBV6-5|.|.
ASSYKGRGYEQY
>TRBV29-1|.|TRBJ2-7
SVGAGSYYEQY
>TRBV29-1|.|TRBJ1-1
SVARQLNTEAF
>TRBV4-2|.|TRBJ2-7
ASSQDPGAAYYEQY
>TRBV4-3|.|TRBJ2-3
ASSQRGSTDTQY
>TRBV7-6|.|TRBJ2-7
ASSLAPGLEQY
>TRBV28|.|TRBJ2-3
ASSFLGESSTDTQY
>TRBV7-9|TRBD2|TRBJ2-1
ASSLPGGGYFTREQF
>TRBV6-6|TRBD2|TRBJ2-7
ASSYSPSGPYEQY
>TRBV27|TRBD2|TRBJ2-5
ASSASGRGDQY
>TRBV19|.|TRBJ1-5
ASSMESQTQPQH
>TRBV6-5|TRBD1|TRBJ2-5
ASSAGGLETQY